This T cell receptor beta chain stems from a study of T cell responses to AZD1222 COVID-19 vaccine. Regarding the study as a whole: After the peak T cell response, and only then, were repertoires sampled. The study found vaccine-associated CD4 TCRs spanning spike, dominant at 160-218 and 743-854.

Sequenced by immunoSEQ multiplex PCR; TCRdb stores in-frame clones only, minus some. The sample lists around 160,000 clones, 94% seen once, with about 0.6% in the top ten. The CDR3 is made up of 14 amino acids. The germline V gene has CDR1 MNHNS and CDR2 SASEGT. The ends lost 3 bases at V and 5 bases at J; junction bases unmatched: 3. As for this clone: The antigen is not known.

The sequences come from peripheral blood, collected on day 0 of AZD1222 vaccination. This clonotype originated in an adult in good health. The chain recombines TRBV6-1 with TRBJ1-2; TRBD1 matches 10 bases. The CDR3 is CASSEGQGRYGYTF. In DNA form, the CDR3 reads TGTGCCAGCAGTGAGGGACAGGGGCGGTATGGCTACACCTTC.